These 21 T cell receptor beta chains originate from one sample sequenced in a study of vaccination and CD4 T cells after COVID-19. For these TCRs, the target antigens are not known. Indicated treatment: approximately 9-day PBMC culture with coronavirus spike peptide pools or control peptides (ViraFEST assay). From the unexposed donor, CD4+ T cells were collected ahead of the COVID-19 pandemic (2011-2018). Sequencing of DNA taken from cultured CD4+ T cells relied on the Oncomine TCR Beta short-read assay. TCRdb re-called the PCR reads through MiXCR, storing one row per CDR3 protein. Of some 5,400 distinct CDR3 sequences in the sample, about 40% were seen once. The sequencing sample was made of CD4+ T cells from blood, cultured in vitro. The receptors were sampled from a human donor in good health.

The V and J genes are TRBV7-2 and TRBJ2-5; 11 bases fit TRBD2. The CDR3 is 15 amino acids. Per germline, CDR1 SGHTA and CDR2 FQGNSA. V shed 1 base and J 2 bases; nucleotides not matched to a gene: 0. DNA of the CDR3: TGTGCCAGCAGCTTAGTAGCGGGGGGGCAAGAGACCCAGTACTTC. It specifies CASSLVAGGQETQYF.

The CDR3 spells CASSLELNTEAFF. The CDR3 region has the DNA TGCGCCAGCAGCTTGGAGTTGAACACTGAAGCTTTCTTT. V gene TRBV5-1 combines with J gene TRBJ1-1; D gene ambiguous. V was trimmed by 0 bases and J by 0 bases, leaving 3 bases between them. Germline loops: CDR1 SGHRS, CDR2 YFSETQ. This CDR3 is 13 amino acids long.

The chain joins TRBV25-1 to TRBJ2-7; TRBD1 matches 9 bases. Unmatched junction bases numbered 9, after V lost 6 bases and J lost 3 bases. CDR1 and CDR2 (germline): MGHDK, SYGVNS. CDR3 length: 15 amino acids. CDR3 bases: TGTGCCAGCAGCCCGGGACAGGGAGCCCGCTACGAGCAGTACTTC. Translated: CASSPGQGARYEQYF.

This clonotype was detected only a few times. The chain employs TRBV6-1 and TRBJ1-1; D is ambiguous. CDR1 is MNHNS, CDR2 SASEGT, per germline. The CDR3 totals 13 residues. Trimming left V 6 bases short and J 1 base short, with 9 bases between. The CDR3 DNA reads as TGTGCCAGCAGACCCGGGCCGAACACTGAAGCTTTCTTT. Translation: CASRPGPNTEAFF.

This clonotype has just a few counts. The V and J genes are TRBV20-1 and TRBJ2-1; 7 bases match TRBD1. Trimming took 3 bases from V and 2 from J; bases not matched to a gene: 4. The CDR3 sequence is 14 residues long. CDR1 and CDR2 (germline): DFQATT, SNEGSKA (reference sequence). The CDR3 nucleotides are TGCAGTGCTAGCACAGGGGTGACCTACAATGAGCAGTTCTTC. It specifies CSASTGVTYNEQFF.

The chain employs TRBV12-3 or TRBV12-4 and TRBJ1-2, with 7 bases aligning to TRBD1. The CDR3 loop spans 15 amino acids. V lost 1 base to trimming and J lost 6 bases; unmatched junction nucleotides: 8. This CDR3 is CASSLEAGGSHGYTF. Written as DNA, the CDR3 is TGTGCCAGCAGTTTAGAGGCAGGGGGTTCTCATGGCTACACCTTC.

This clonotype was picked up a small number of times. The chain uses TRBV11-3 and TRBJ1-2; D is possibly TRBD1 (5 bases). CDR3 size: 13 residues. Germline V CDR1 and CDR2: SGHNT, YENEEA. Trimming pared 7 bases from V and 3 bases from J, leaving 12 bases between. For the CDR3, the DNA is TGTGCCAGCACAAGGGGACGATACTATGGCTACACCTTC. Translation gives CASTRGRYYGYTF.

The J gene is TRBJ1-3, the V gene TRBV6-2 or TRBV6-3; D unresolved. The CDR3 totals 15 residues. Trimming shortened V by 6 bases and J by 0 bases, and 12 bases separated the two germline ends. The germline V gene has CDR1 MNHEY and CDR2 SVGEGT. CDR3 nucleotide sequence: TGTGCCAGCAGATCCAACCTAGTCTCTGGAAACACCATATATTTT. As protein: CASRSNLVSGNTIYF.

This clonotype was seen more than once but under ten times. The rearrangement links TRBV20-1 to TRBJ2-1, with 12 positions matching TRBD2. The CDR3 consists of 16 residues. With V trimmed by 6 bases and J by 8 bases, 14 bases remained unmatched. In germline, CDR1 is DFQATT, CDR2 SNEGSKA (reference sequence). As DNA, the CDR3 is TGCAGTGCCGATGGTTCTTCTAGCGGGGGGGATGATGAGCAGTTCTTC. Encoded protein: CSADGSSSGGDDEQFF.

In its sample, this clonotype was seen a few times. The V call is TRBV20-1, the J call TRBJ2-3; TRBD2 agrees at 11 bases. Losses at the gene ends were 3 bases for V and 2 bases for J; bases not matched to a gene: 16. Germline CDR1 DFQATT, CDR2 SNEGSKA (reference sequence). CDR3 size: 19 residues. CDR3 protein: CSASVSSGGVGFNTDTQYF. Written as DNA, the CDR3 is TGCAGTGCTAGCGTTAGTAGCGGGGGGGTCGGGTTTAACACAGATACGCAGTATTTT.

This clonotype was recorded a few times. This chain links TRBV7-2 with TRBJ2-7; 8 bases match TRBD2. Unmatched junction bases numbered 10, after V lost 5 bases and J lost 4 bases. This CDR3 is built from 15 residues. Germline V CDR1 and CDR2: SGHTA, FQGNSA. CDR3 loop: CASSPQAGEGYEQYF. Written as DNA, the CDR3 is TGTGCCAGCAGCCCTCAAGCGGGGGAAGGATACGAGCAGTACTTC.

The genes are TRBV20-1 and TRBJ1-3; 8 nucleotides line up with TRBD1. V shed 6 bases, J shed 4 bases, and the junction held 8 bases outside the gene matches. CDR1 and CDR2 from the germline V gene are DFQATT and SNEGSKA (reference sequence). This CDR3 is 14 amino acids long. The CDR3 protein is CSANDRGTGNTIYF. The CDR3 coding sequence is TGCAGTGCCAATGACAGGGGAACAGGAAACACCATATATTTT.

The chain couples TRBV12-3 or TRBV12-4 to TRBJ2-5; the D is unclear. CDR3 length equals 13 residues. V dropped 3 bases and J dropped 5 bases, with 10 bases sitting between them. The DNA for the CDR3 is TGTGCCAGCAGTTTGACCAGGTGGGAGACCCAGTACTTC. Encoded protein: CASSLTRWETQYF.

The chain links TRBV29-1 to TRBJ2-4; D remains unclear. With 6 bases removed from V and 6 bases from J, the gap between germline ends came to 15 bases. CDR1 is SQVTM, CDR2 ANQGSEA, per germline. The CDR3 has 13 amino acids. This CDR3 reads CSVLTLSGNIQYF. CDR3 DNA sequence: TGCAGCGTCTTGACTCTGTCTGGAAACATTCAGTACTTC.

V usage is TRBV24-1 and J usage is TRBJ2-3; D may be TRBD2 (7 bases). From germline, CDR1 is KGHDR and CDR2 SFDVKD. This CDR3 has 15 amino acids. The V end was cut by 3 bases, the J end by 4 bases, with 13 bases between. Here the CDR3 DNA reads TGTGCCACCAGTGATGAGGGGGGGAGCCCAGATACGCAGTATTTT. Its protein product is CATSDEGGSPDTQYF.

The rearrangement joins TRBV11-2 to TRBJ2-1, with TRBD2 matching over 7 bases. With 1 base clipped from V and 10 bases from J, the junction kept 10 bases outside the gene matches. The CDR3 loop spans 15 amino acids. Germline V lookup: CDR1 SGHAT, CDR2 FQNNGV. The DNA of the CDR3 is TGTGCCAGCAGCTTAGTTCCTACCGGGGAGGGGGAGCAGTTCTTC. Translating gives CASSLVPTGEGEQFF. Complete variable domain (other parts from reference TRBV11-2 and TRBJ2-1): EAGVAQSPRYKIIEKRQSVAFWCNPISGHATLYWYQQILGQGPKLLIQFQNNGVVDDSQLPKDRFSAERLKGVDSTLKIQPAKLEDSAVYLCASSLVPTGEGEQFFGPGTRLTVL.

The gene calls are TRBV30 and TRBJ1-5; maybe TRBD1 (5 bases). The CDR3 sequence is 13 residues long. V was clipped by 3 bases and J by 6 bases, with 12 bases between them. Per the germline V gene, CDR1 is GTSNPN and CDR2 is SVGIG (reference sequence). Written as DNA, the CDR3 is TGTGCCTGGAGCCCCGGGACGGGTCAGCCCCAGCATTTT. This codes for CAWSPGTGQPQHF. The variable domain in full, completed from reference TRBV30 and TRBJ1-5, reads SQTIHQWPATLVQPVGSPLSLECTVEGTSNPNLYWYRQAAGRGLQLLFYSVGIGQISSEVPQNLSASRPQDRQFILSSKKLLLSDSGFYLCAWSPGTGQPQHFGDGTRLSIL.

This clonotype was found a few times. V is TRBV6-1 and J is TRBJ2-7, with 7 bases aligning to TRBD2. J was trimmed by 3 bases and V by 7 bases; bases with no gene match: 9. Germline-derived CDR1 and CDR2 are MNHNS and SASEGT. The CDR3 length is 14 residues. Written as DNA, the CDR3 is TGTGCCAGCACTCCTGTAGCGGGTGTCTACGAGCAGTACTTC. As protein: CASTPVAGVYEQYF.

This clonotype was seen more than once but under ten times. The chain carries TRBV20-1 and TRBJ1-6, with D maybe TRBD1 (6 bases). Germline-derived CDR1 and CDR2 are DFQATT and SNEGSKA (reference sequence). V gave up 6 bases and J gave up 3 bases, with 15 bases separating them. The CDR3 is 15 residues long. The CDR3 DNA follows: TGCAGTGCATTACCCTTGACAGGCTATAATTCACCCCTCCACTTT. Protein: CSALPLTGYNSPLHF.

This clonotype has more than one count but fewer than ten. CDR3 coding DNA: TGTGCCAGCAGTTACTCAGGGGGCGTTTCACCCCTCCACTTT. Its protein is CASSYSGGVSPLHF. V and J are TRBV6-5 and TRBJ1-6; 7 positions agree with TRBD1. The junction had 2 bases not matched to a gene; V was cut back by 0 bases and J by 9 bases. The V gene's germline CDR1 is MNHEY and CDR2 SVGAGI. The CDR3 has 14 residues.

With respect to this clonotype: One end of the junction varies from germline; a read error may be responsible. This chain joins TRBV20-1 and TRBJ1-2; D is perhaps TRBD1 (6 bases). In germline, CDR1 is DFQATT, CDR2 SNEGSKA (reference sequence). CDR3 length: 13 amino acids. The CDR3 sequence: CGAPAGGGYGYTF. In nucleotides, the CDR3 is TGCGGTGCTCCAGCCGGGGGCGGCTATGGCTACACCTTC.